This T cell receptor (beta chain) was found in a study of blood T cell repertoires in COVID-19. About the research overall: Samples taken during acute and convalescent COVID-19 were collected in the United States, Italy and Spain.

As originally analysed: Amplification of reference gene primers provided the estimated nucleated cell counts. Produced via immunoSEQ multiplex PCR; TCRdb's table is partial and in-frame only. V, J and clone size were drawn from that table, and D and trimming were deduced from the DNA. This table holds tens of thousands of clones, roughly 79% found once. The V gene end was trimmed by 2 bases and the J gene end by 12 bases; junction bases not matched to a gene: 10. The CDR3 has 15 residues. CDR1 and CDR2 (germline): SGHAT, FQNNGV. The rearrangement joins TRBV11-2 to TRBJ1-6, with 7 bases that match TRBD1. This clonotype was obtained from a man aged 60 to 75 with acute or convalescent COVID-19. The sequenced sample was peripheral blood. The CDR3 DNA reads as TGTGCCAGCAGCTTATCCCGGGACAGCGTGGGACCCCTCCACTTT. This encodes CASSLSRDSVGPLHF.